This T cell receptor (beta chain) appears in the sequencing data of a study of early stage breast cancer tumors. Study context: About 80% of the 16 invasive tumors were ER+, PR+ and HER2-.

Each sample had two DNA replicates, approximately 0.52 ug blood or around 1.5 ug tissue. Produced via immunoSEQ multiplex PCR; TCRdb's table is partial and in-frame only. The sample has thousands of clones; approximately 66% are singletons. This CDR3 is 15 amino acids long. Trimming removed 3 bases from V and 2 bases from J; junction bases left unmatched: 5. The V gene's germline CDR1 is SEHNR and CDR2 FQNEAQ (reference sequence). This clone appeared a few times. Antigen: not known. Study results and limitations: Compared with adjacent normal breast tissue, tumors showed around 2.5-fold greater T cell density and higher clonality. Most shared enriched TCRB sequences were commonly generated ones.

Sequencing used normal breast tissue next to the tumor. The chain links TRBV7-9 to TRBJ2-3; 7 bases fit TRBD2. The clonotype originates from a person aged 45 to 59 with breast cancer. CDR3 sequence (DNA): TGTGCCAGCAGCTTCGGGACTACCCCCACAGATACGCAGTATTTT. It yields the protein CASSFGTTPTDTQYF. The whole variable domain, remainder taken from reference TRBV7-9 and TRBJ2-3, is DTGVSQNPRHKITKRGQNVTFRCDPISEHNRLYWYRQTLGQGPEFLTYFQNEAQLEKSRLLSDRFSAERPKGSFSTLEIQRTEQGDSAMYLCASSFGTTPTDTQYFGPGTRLTVL.